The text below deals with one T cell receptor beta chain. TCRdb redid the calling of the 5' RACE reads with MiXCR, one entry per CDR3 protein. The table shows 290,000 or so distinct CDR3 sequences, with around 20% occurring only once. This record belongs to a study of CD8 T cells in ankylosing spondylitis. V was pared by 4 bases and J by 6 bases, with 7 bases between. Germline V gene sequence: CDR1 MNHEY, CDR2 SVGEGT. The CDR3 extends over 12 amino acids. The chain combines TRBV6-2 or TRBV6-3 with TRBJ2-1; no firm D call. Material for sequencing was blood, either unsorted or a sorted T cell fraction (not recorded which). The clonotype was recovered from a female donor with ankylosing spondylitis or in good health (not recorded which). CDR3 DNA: TGTGCCAGCAGTTGGGCCGGCAATGAGCAGTTCTTC. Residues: CASSWAGNEQFF.